This T cell receptor beta chain was recorded in a study of blood T cell repertoires in COVID-19. Across the study: Italy, Spain and the United States were the sources of the convalescent and acute COVID-19 samples.

CDR1 and CDR2 (germline): MNHEY, SVGAGI. V was clipped by 6 bases and J by 4 bases; unmatched bases: 12. The CDR3 covers 15 residues. Assay used: immunoSEQ multiplex PCR; TCRdb lists only in-frame clones, some missing. The sample records about 250,000 clones, 88% being singletons. Sequencing was performed on peripheral blood. This TCR came from a man aged 80 or over with acute or convalescent COVID-19. The chain links TRBV6-5 to TRBJ2-7; TRBD1 aligns across 7 bases. The CDR3 DNA follows: TGTGCCAGCAGCTACGCACAGGGGCCAGGGTACGAGCAGTACTTC. This sequence encodes CASSYAQGPGYEQYF.